This TCR beta chain stems from a study of cytomegalovirus exposure and HLA in healthy donors. Study-level information: Membership in the Caucasian-associated ancestry cluster was found for 81% of approximately 430 genotyped donors.

The germline gives CDR1 GTSNPN, CDR2 SVGIG (reference sequence). The CDR3 extends over 14 amino acids. A remark on this clone: Its antigen is not known.

The PCR was carried out with 60 Vbeta primers and 13 Jbeta primers. Clones were sequenced by immunoSEQ multiplex PCR, and TCRdb holds only the in-frame ones, with some missing. This sample's table reports over 100,000 clones. Study results and caveats: Clonal expansion, a later analysis showed, was greater in HLA-associated TCR beta chains than in equally common others. TCR beta V- and J-gene trimming was later associated with a missense DCLRE1C variant. Later analysis showed most CMV-associated TCR beta chains appearing HLA-restricted.

The chain has TRBV30 and TRBJ2-5, with 7 bases matching TRBD2. The J call may be faulty, since TRBJ2-7 better matches the DNA end. The receptor comes from a man in his forties in good health and CMV-seropositive. Source material: PBMCs. CDR3 loop: CAWSVASGTYEQYF. The CDR3 nucleotides are TGTGCCTGGAGTGTTGCTAGCGGTACCTACGAGCAGTACTTC.